A single sample gave rise to the 8 T cell receptor beta chains below, sequenced in a study of cytomegalovirus exposure and HLA in healthy donors. The PCR had 60 Vbeta and 13 Jbeta primers. Assay used: immunoSEQ multiplex PCR; TCRdb lists only in-frame clones, some missing. The table records under 200,000 clones, roughly 82% of them present only once. The sequenced sample consisted of PBMCs. The receptors stem from a man in his fifties in good health and CMV-seropositive.

For this clone: The junction departs from germline at one end; a sequencing error may be responsible. The chain joins TRBV5-6 to TRBJ1-1; TRBD1 might be the D (5 bases). Germline values: CDR1 SGHDT, CDR2 YYEEEE. This CDR3 spans 16 amino acids. CDR3 nucleotides: TGTGCCAGCAGCTTGGCTCCGACAGTTCAGAACGCTGAAGCTTTCTTT. Residues: CASSLAPTVQNAEAFF.

The chain is built from TRBV4-2 and TRBJ1-5; perhaps TRBD1 as D (5 bases). Germline loops: CDR1 LGHNA, CDR2 YNFKEQ. The V and J ends lost 0 bases and 6 bases respectively, with 12 bases between them. This CDR3 is built from 15 residues. The CDR3: CASSQDGAGGQPQHF. The CDR3, as DNA: TGTGCCAGCAGCCAAGATGGGGCGGGAGGTCAGCCCCAGCATTTT.

This chain joins TRBV19 and TRBJ1-1, with 9 nucleotides matching TRBD1. This CDR3 spans 14 amino acids. From germline, CDR1 is LNHDA and CDR2 SQIVND (reference sequence). The V and J ends lost 3 bases and 6 bases, in that order; junction bases with no gene match: 5. Here the CDR3 reads CASSIGGQGPEAFF. CDR3 nucleotides: TGTGCCAGTAGTATTGGGGGACAGGGCCCTGAAGCTTTCTTT.

The sample holds one count of this clone. This chain uses TRBV2 with TRBJ1-1; the D is unclear. Germline V lookup: CDR1 SNHLY, CDR2 FYNNEI. The CDR3 is 18 amino acids. Trimming shortened V by 0 bases and J by 6 bases, and 23 bases separated the two germline ends. CDR3 in DNA: TGTGCCAGCAGTGAAGCGCCGCCTGTCTCATCGGAGGGAGCTGAAGCTTTCTTT. Its protein product is CASSEAPPVSSEGAEAFF.

The CDR3 nucleotides read TGTGCCAGCAGTAAACAGGGGAGTTGGGATTCACCCCTCCACTTT. This translates into CASSKQGSWDSPLHF. The chain has TRBV6-1 and TRBJ1-6; 7 bases agree with TRBD1. The CDR3 is made up of 15 amino acids. Germline trimming cut 5 bases from V and 8 bases from J; bases unmatched to any gene: 9. Germline CDR1 is MNHNS and CDR2 is SASEGT.

The V and J genes are TRBV5-8 and TRBJ1-1; 10 bases agree with TRBD1. Germline CDR1 SGHTS, CDR2 YDEGEE. With 4 bases clipped from V and 2 bases from J, the junction kept 5 bases outside the gene matches. There are 15 residues in the CDR3. CDR3 region: CASSLWTGGNTEAFF. CDR3 nucleotides: TGTGCCAGCAGCCTATGGACAGGGGGAAACACTGAAGCTTTCTTT.

This rearrangement joins TRBV27 to TRBJ1-3; D is possibly TRBD1 (5 bases). Between the trimmed V and J ends, which lost 3 bases and 2 bases, there was a span of 8 bases. The CDR3 covers 14 residues. Germline CDR1 is MNHEY and CDR2 is SMNVEV (reference sequence). As DNA, the CDR3 is TGTGCCAGCAGTTTCGGAGGGGCTGGAAACACCATATATTTT. It encodes CASSFGGAGNTIYF.

The CDR3 protein is CASSMGQVGEKLFF. CDR3 nucleotides: TGTGCCAGTAGTATGGGGCAGGTGGGCGAAAAACTGTTTTTT. The gene calls are TRBV19 and TRBJ1-4; maybe TRBD1 (5 bases). Germline loops: CDR1 LNHDA, CDR2 SQIVND (reference sequence). Trimming pared 3 bases from V and 8 bases from J, leaving 13 bases between. The CDR3 spans 14 residues.